A selection of T cell receptor beta chains follows, all from one sample in a study of Tregs in tolerant kidney transplant recipients. The table came from immunoSEQ multiplex PCR; TCRdb's copy has only in-frame clones and leaves some out. The sample lists nearly 50,000 clones, approximately 89% occurring once. The sequencing used CD8+ T cells from blood (PBMCs), collected 12 months after the transplant. The source is a human patient who received a combined kidney and bone marrow transplant. A subset of T cells may come from the graft donor. Both conserved end residues are part of each CDR3. Each record gives: J gene, D gene, V gene, clone size, CDR3 protein, CDR3 DNA. A D gene is named only where the DNA matches it firmly. Rows give clone size only sometimes, using once, few, many, or a class for an expanded clone.

j_call: TRBJ2-1
d_call: NA
v_call: TRBV5-1
clone_size: NA
cdr3_aa: CASSPNGGSYNEQFF
cdr3_nt: TGCGCCAGCAGCCCTAATGGGGGGTCCTACAATGAGCAGTTCTTC

j_call: TRBJ2-7
d_call: NA
v_call: TRBV11-3
clone_size: once
cdr3_aa: CASSLALFVSDNYEQYF
cdr3_nt: TGTGCCAGCAGCTTAGCCCTCTTCGTTAGCGATAACTACGAGCAGTACTTC

j_call: TRBJ2-7
d_call: NA
v_call: TRBV7-9
clone_size: NA
cdr3_aa: CASSLLARSSYEQYF
cdr3_nt: TGTGCCAGCAGCCTTCTAGCGCGTTCCTCCTACGAGCAGTACTTC

j_call: TRBJ2-1
d_call: NA
v_call: TRBV20-1
clone_size: once
cdr3_aa: CSAPYYNEQFF
cdr3_nt: TGCAGTGCTCCGTACTACAATGAGCAGTTCTTC

j_call: TRBJ2-7
d_call: NA
v_call: TRBV27
clone_size: once
cdr3_aa: CASSWRLNYEQYF
cdr3_nt: TGTGCCAGCAGTTGGAGGCTTAACTACGAGCAGTACTTC

j_call: TRBJ2-5
d_call: NA
v_call: TRBV19
clone_size: NA
cdr3_aa: CASSITGRAETQYF
cdr3_nt: TGTGCCAGTAGTATTACAGGGAGGGCAGAGACCCAGTACTTC

j_call: TRBJ2-7
d_call: TRBD1
v_call: TRBV23-1
clone_size: NA
cdr3_aa: CCPPGQGTTSYEQYF
cdr3_nt: TGCTGCCCCCCGGGACAGGGTACGACCTCCTACGAGCAGTACTTC

j_call: TRBJ2-7
d_call: TRBD1
v_call: TRBV15
clone_size: NA
cdr3_aa: CATSDLGQGFEQYF
cdr3_nt: TGTGCCACCAGCGACCTGGGACAGGGGTTCGAGCAGTACTTC

j_call: TRBJ2-3
d_call: TRBD2
v_call: TRBV5-6
clone_size: NA
cdr3_aa: CASSLAVSGGNTDTQYF
cdr3_nt: TGTGCCAGCAGCTTGGCTGTTAGCGGGGGGAATACAGATACGCAGTATTTT

j_call: TRBJ1-5
d_call: NA
v_call: TRBV11-3
clone_size: few
cdr3_aa: CASSLSTGNQPQHF
cdr3_nt: TGTGCCAGCAGCTTATCGACAGGAAATCAGCCCCAGCATTTT

j_call: TRBJ2-3
d_call: TRBD2
v_call: TRBV7-9
clone_size: few
cdr3_aa: CASSLAGGQDTQYF
cdr3_nt: TGTGCCAGCAGCCTAGCGGGGGGGCAAGATACGCAGTATTTT